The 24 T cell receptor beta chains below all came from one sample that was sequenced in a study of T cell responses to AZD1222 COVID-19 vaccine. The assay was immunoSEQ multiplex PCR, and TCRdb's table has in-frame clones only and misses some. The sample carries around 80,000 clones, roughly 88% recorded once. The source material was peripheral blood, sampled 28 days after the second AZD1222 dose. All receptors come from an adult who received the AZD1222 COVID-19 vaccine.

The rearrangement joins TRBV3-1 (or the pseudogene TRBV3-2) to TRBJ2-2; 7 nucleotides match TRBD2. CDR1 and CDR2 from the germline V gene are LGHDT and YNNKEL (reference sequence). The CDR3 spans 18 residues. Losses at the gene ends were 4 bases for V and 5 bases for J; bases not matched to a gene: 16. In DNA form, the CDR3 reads TGTGCCAGCAGCCCCCAAAGCGGGGCACCAACGAGGACCGGGGAGCTGTTTTTT. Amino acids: CASSPQSGAPTRTGELFF.

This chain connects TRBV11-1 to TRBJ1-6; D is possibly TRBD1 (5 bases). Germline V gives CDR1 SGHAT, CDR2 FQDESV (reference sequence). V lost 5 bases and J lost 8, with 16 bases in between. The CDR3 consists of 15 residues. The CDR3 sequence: CASSPGTVSDSPLHF. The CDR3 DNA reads TGTGCCAGCAGCCCAGGGACGGTTTCAGATTCACCCCTCCACTTT. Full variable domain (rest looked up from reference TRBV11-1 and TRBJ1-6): EAEVAQSPRYKITEKSQAVAFWCDPISGHATLYWYRQILGQGPELLVQFQDESVVDDSQLPKDRFSAERLKGVDSTLKIQPAELGDSAMYLCASSPGTVSDSPLHFGNGTRLTVT.

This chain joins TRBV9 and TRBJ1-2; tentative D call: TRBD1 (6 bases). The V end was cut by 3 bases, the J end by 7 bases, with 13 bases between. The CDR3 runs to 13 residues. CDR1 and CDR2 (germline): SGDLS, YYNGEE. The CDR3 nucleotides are TGTGCCAGCAGCGCCACAGGGTGGCGTGGCTACACCTTC. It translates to CASSATGWRGYTF.

The DNA of the CDR3 is TGTGCCAGCAGTTTCTGGGGTTCACCCCTCCACTTT. Its translation is CASSFWGSPLHF. The chain is built from TRBV12-3 or TRBV12-4 and TRBJ1-6, with no clear D. V lost 3 bases to trimming and J lost 9 bases, with 6 bases between them. This CDR3 comprises 12 residues.

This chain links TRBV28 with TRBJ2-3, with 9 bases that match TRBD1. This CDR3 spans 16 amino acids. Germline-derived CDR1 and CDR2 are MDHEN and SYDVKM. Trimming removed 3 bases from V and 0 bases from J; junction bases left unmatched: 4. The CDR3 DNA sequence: TGTGCCAGCAGTTTTTACAGGGGGCTTAGCACAGATACGCAGTATTTT. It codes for CASSFYRGLSTDTQYF. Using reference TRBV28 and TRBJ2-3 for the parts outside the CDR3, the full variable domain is DVKVTQSSRYLVKRTGEKVFLECVQDMDHENMFWYRQDPGLGLRLIYFSYDVKMKEKGDIPEGYSVSREKKERFSLILESASTNQTSMYLCASSFYRGLSTDTQYFGPGTRLTVL.

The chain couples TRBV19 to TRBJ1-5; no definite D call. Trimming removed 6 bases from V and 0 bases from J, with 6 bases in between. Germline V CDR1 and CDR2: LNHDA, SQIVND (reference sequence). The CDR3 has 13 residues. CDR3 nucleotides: TGTGCCAGTAGACAGAATAGCAATCAGCCCCAGCATTTT. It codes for CASRQNSNQPQHF.

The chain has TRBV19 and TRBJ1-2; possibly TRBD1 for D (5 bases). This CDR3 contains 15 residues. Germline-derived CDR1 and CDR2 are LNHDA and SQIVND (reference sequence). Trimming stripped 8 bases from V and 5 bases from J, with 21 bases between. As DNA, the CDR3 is TGTGCCAGTCGAGAAGGTGAACCGGGGGGTTATGGCTACACCTTC. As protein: CASREGEPGGYGYTF.

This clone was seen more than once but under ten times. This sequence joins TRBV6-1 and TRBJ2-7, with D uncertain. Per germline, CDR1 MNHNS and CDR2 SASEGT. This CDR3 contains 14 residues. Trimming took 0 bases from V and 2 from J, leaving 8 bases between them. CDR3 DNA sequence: TGTGCCAGCAGTGAAGCGCACGTTACCTACGAGCAGTACTTC. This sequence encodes CASSEAHVTYEQYF.

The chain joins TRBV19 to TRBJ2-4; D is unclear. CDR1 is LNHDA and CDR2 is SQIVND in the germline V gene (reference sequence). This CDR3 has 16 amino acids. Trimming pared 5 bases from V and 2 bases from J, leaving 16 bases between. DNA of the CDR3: TGTGCCAGTAGTCCCCTTACCGACCGCACCAAAAACATTCAGTACTTC. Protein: CASSPLTDRTKNIQYF.

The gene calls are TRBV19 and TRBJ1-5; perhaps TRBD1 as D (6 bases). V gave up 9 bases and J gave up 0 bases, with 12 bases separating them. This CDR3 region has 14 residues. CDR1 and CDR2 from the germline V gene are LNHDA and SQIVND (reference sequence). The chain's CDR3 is CASSRQVSNQPQHF. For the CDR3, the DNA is TGTGCCAGCTCAAGACAGGTTAGCAATCAGCCCCAGCATTTT.

Here the CDR3 DNA reads TGTGCCAGCAGTGTGGTGACAGCTAGCTCTGGAAACACCATATATTTT. Translation gives CASSVVTASSGNTIYF. V and J are TRBV6-1 and TRBJ1-3; maybe TRBD1 (5 bases). V was cut by 4 bases and J by 0 bases, with 13 bases left in between. CDR1 is MNHNS, CDR2 SASEGT, per germline. This CDR3 spans 16 amino acids.

The CDR3 region has the DNA TGTGCCAGCAGTCAAAGAGGAGGAACCAAAAACATTCAGTACTTC. It translates to CASSQRGGTKNIQYF. This chain joins TRBV2 and TRBJ2-4; D is possibly TRBD2 (5 bases). Trimming cost V 5 bases and J 2 bases, with 13 bases left between them. The CDR3 covers 15 residues. The germline V gene encodes CDR1 SNHLY and CDR2 FYNNEI.

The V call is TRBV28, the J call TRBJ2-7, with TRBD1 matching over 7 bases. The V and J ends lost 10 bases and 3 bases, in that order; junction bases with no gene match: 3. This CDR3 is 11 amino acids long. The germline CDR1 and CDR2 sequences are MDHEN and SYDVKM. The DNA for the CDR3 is TGTGCCACCCGGGACAGCTACGAGCAGTACTTC. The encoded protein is CATRDSYEQYF.

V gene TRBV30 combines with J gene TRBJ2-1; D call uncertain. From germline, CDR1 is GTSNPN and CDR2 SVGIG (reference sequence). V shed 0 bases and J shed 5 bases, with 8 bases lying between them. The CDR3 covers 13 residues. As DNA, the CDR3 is TGTGCCTGGAGTGTGTGGCAGGACAATGAGCAGTTCTTC. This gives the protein CAWSVWQDNEQFF. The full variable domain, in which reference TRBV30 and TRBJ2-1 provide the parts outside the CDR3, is SQTIHQWPATLVQPVGSPLSLECTVEGTSNPNLYWYRQAAGRGLQLLFYSVGIGQISSEVPQNLSASRPQDRQFILSSKKLLLSDSGFYLCAWSVWQDNEQFFGPGTRLTVL.

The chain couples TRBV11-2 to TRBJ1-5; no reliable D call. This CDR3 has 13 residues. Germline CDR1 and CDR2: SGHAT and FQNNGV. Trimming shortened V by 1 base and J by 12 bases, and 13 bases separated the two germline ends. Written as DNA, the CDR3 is TGTGCCAGCAGCTTAGGCAGTCAGGAGCTCCAGCATTTT. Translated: CASSLGSQELQHF.

CDR3 in amino acids: CASSWGLQETQYF. CDR3 bases: TGCGCCAGCAGCTGGGGACTGCAAGAGACCCAGTACTTC. J is TRBJ2-5 and V is TRBV5-1, with D perhaps TRBD2 (6 bases). This CDR3 region has 13 residues. The germline V gene encodes CDR1 SGHRS and CDR2 YFSETQ. The V and J ends lost 3 bases and 2 bases respectively, with 8 bases between them.

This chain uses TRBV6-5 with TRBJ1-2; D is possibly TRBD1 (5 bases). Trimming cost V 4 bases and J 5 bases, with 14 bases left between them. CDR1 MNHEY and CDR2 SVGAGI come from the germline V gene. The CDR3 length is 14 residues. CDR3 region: CASSSGAGIYGYTF. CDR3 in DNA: TGTGCCAGCAGTTCCGGGGCGGGGATATATGGCTACACCTTC.

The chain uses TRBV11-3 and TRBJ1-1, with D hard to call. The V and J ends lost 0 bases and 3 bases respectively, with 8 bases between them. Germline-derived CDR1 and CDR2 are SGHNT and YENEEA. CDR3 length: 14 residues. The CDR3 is CASSLDGRDTEAFF. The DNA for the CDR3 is TGTGCCAGCAGCTTAGACGGTCGGGACACTGAAGCTTTCTTT.

The CDR3 is CASSQDAGANVLTF. CDR3 DNA sequence: TGTGCCAGTAGCCAAGACGCTGGGGCCAACGTCCTGACTTTC. This chain uses TRBV19 with TRBJ2-6; D ambiguous. From germline, CDR1 is LNHDA and CDR2 SQIVND (reference sequence). The CDR3 runs to 14 residues. V was cut by 6 bases and J by 2 bases, with 8 bases left in between.

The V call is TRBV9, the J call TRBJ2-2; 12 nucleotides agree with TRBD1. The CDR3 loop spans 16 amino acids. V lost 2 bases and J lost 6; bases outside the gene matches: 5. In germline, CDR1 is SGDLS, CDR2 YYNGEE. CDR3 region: CASSVGTGGRAGELFF. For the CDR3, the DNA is TGTGCCAGCAGCGTCGGGACAGGGGGCCGGGCCGGGGAGCTGTTTTTT.

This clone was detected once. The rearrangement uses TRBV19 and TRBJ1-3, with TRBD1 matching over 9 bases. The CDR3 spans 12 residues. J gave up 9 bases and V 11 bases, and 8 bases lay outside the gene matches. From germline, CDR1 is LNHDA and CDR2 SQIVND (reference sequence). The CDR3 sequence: CASQDRGVTIYF. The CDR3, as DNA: TGTGCCTCGCAGGACAGGGGTGTCACCATATATTTT.

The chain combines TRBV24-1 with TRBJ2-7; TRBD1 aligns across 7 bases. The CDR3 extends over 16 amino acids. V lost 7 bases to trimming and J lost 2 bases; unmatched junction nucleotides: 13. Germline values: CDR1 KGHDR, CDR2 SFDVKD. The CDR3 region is CATRWTGSIKTYEQYF. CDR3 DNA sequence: TGTGCCACCAGATGGACAGGAAGTATAAAAACCTACGAGCAGTACTTC.

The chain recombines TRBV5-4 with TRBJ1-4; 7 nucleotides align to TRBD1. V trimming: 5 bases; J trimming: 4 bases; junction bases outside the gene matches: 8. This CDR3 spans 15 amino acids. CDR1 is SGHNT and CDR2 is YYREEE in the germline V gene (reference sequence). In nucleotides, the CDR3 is TGTGCCAGCAGTCCTAGACAGGGTCTTAATGAAAAACTGTTTTTT. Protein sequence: CASSPRQGLNEKLFF.

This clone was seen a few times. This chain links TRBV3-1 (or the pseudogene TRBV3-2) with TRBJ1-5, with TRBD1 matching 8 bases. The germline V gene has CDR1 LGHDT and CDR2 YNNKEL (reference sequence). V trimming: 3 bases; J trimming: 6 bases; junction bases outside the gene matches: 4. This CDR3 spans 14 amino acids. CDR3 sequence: CASSQRTGSQPQHF. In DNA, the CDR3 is TGTGCCAGCAGCCAGCGGACAGGGTCTCAGCCCCAGCATTTT.